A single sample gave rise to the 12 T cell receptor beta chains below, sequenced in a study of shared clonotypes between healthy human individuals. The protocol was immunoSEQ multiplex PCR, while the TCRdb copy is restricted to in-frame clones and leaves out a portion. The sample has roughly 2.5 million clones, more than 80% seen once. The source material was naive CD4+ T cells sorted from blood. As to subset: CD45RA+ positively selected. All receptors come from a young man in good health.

The CDR3 DNA follows: TGTGCCAGCAGCTCGTCACCCGGGTTGGAGCAGTACTTC. Protein: CASSSSPGLEQYF. This rearrangement joins TRBV11-2 to TRBJ2-7; D gene ambiguous. This CDR3 has 13 residues. Germline values: CDR1 SGHAT, CDR2 FQNNGV. Trimming took 4 bases from V and 7 from J, leaving 14 bases between them.

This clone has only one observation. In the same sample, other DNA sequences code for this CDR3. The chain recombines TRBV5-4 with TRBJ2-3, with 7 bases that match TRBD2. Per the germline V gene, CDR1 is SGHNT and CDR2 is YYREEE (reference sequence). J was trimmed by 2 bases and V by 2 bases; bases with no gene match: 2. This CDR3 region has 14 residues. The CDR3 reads CASSLGLVTDTQYF. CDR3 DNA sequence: TGTGCCAGCAGCTTAGGACTAGTCACAGATACGCAGTATTTT.

CDR3 loop: CATRERGTQETQYF. The CDR3 DNA sequence: TGTGCCACCCGTGAGCGGGGGACCCAAGAGACCCAGTACTTC. This chain uses TRBV10-3 with TRBJ2-5; 8 positions match TRBD2. There are 14 residues in the CDR3. V was clipped by 10 bases and J by 1 base; unmatched bases: 8. Germline CDR1 and CDR2: ENHRY and SYGVKD.

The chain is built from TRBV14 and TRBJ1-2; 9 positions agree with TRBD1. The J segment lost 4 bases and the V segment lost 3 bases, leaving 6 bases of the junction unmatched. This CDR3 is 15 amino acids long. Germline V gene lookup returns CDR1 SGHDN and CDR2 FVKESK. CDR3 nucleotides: TGTGCCAGCAGCCAGAGGACAGGGGTCCTCTATGGCTACACCTTC. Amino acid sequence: CASSQRTGVLYGYTF.

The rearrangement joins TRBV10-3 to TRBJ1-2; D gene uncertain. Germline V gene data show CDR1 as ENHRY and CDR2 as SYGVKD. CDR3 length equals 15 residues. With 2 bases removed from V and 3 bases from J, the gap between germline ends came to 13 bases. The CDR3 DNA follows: TGTGCCATCAGTGAGAAAGGTGCCGGGGACTATGGCTACACCTTC. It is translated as CAISEKGAGDYGYTF.

CDR3 nucleotide sequence: TGTGCCAGCAGCTCGCCCTTTGGCGGACCGAGGTACTTC. Its protein is CASSSPFGGPRYF. The chain joins TRBV5-6 to TRBJ2-4; unclear D gene. This CDR3 contains 13 residues. Trimming removed 3 bases from V and 15 bases from J, with 19 bases in between. The V gene's germline CDR1 is SGHDT and CDR2 YYEEEE.

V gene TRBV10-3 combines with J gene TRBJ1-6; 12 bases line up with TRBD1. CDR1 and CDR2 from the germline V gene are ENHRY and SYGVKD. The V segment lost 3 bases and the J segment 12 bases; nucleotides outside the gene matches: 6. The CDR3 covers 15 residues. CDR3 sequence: CAISEVGQGALPLHF. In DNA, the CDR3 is TGTGCCATCAGTGAAGTGGGACAGGGGGCCCTACCCCTCCACTTT.

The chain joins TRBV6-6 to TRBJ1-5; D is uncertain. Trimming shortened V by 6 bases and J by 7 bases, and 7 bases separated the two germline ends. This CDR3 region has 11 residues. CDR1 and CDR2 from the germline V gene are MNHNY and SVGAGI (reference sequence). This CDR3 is CASRGSQPQHF. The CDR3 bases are TGTGCCAGCAGGGGATCCCAGCCCCAGCATTTT.

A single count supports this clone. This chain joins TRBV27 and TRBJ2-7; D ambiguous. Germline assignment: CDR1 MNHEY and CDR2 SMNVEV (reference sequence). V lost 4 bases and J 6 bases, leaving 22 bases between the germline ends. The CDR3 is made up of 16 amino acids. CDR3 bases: TGTGCCAGCAGTTCCTTTTATTCCGGGCCCCCAGGCGAGCAGTACTTC. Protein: CASSSFYSGPPGEQYF.

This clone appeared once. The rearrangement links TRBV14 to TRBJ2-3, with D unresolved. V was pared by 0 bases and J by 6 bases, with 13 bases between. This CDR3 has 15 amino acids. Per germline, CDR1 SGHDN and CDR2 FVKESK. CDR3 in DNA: TGTGCCAGCAGCCAAGATCGGTTCGTAGAGGATACGCAGTATTTT. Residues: CASSQDRFVEDTQYF.

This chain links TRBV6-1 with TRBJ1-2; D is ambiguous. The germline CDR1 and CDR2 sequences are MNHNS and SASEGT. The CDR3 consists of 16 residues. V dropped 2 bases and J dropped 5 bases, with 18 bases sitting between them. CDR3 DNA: TGTGCCAGCAGTGAAAGTGGTCAGACTACCGGGTATGGCTACACCTTC. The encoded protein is CASSESGQTTGYGYTF.

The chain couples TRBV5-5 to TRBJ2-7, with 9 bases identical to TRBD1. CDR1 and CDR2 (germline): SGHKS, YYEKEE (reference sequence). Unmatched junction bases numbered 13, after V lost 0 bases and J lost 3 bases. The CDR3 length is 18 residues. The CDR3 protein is CASSLGDRDKKIIYEQYF. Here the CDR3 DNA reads TGTGCCAGCAGCTTGGGGGACAGGGACAAAAAAATCATCTACGAGCAGTACTTC.